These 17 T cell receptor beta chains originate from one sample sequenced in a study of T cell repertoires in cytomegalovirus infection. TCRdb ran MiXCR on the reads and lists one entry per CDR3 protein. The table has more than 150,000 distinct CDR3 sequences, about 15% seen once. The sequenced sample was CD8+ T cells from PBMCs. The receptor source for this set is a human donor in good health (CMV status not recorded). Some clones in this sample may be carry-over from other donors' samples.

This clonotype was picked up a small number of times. CDR3 in amino acids: CASSLEAHSSYEQYF. For the CDR3, the DNA is TGTGCCAGCAGTTTGGAAGCGCATAGCTCCTACGAGCAGTACTTC. This sequence joins TRBV28 and TRBJ2-7, with D unresolved. The V and J ends lost 3 bases and 0 bases respectively, with 12 bases between them. From germline, CDR1 is MDHEN and CDR2 SYDVKM. The CDR3 spans 15 residues.

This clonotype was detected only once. CDR3 amino acids: CSARDQGTGSNQPQHF. The DNA for the CDR3 is TGCAGTGCTAGAGATCAAGGGACAGGGAGCAATCAGCCCCAGCATTTT. The chain recombines TRBV20-1 with TRBJ1-5, with 9 positions matching TRBD1. The germline V gene has CDR1 DFQATT and CDR2 SNEGSKA (reference sequence). The J segment lost 1 base and the V segment lost 0 bases, leaving 4 bases of the junction unmatched. The CDR3 covers 16 residues.

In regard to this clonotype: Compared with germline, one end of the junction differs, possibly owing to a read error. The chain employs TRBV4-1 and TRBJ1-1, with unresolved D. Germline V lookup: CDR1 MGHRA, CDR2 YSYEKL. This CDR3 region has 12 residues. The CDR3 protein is CASSKDPPEAFF. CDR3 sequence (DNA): TGCGCCAGCAGCAAAGATCCCCCTGAAGCTTTCTTT.

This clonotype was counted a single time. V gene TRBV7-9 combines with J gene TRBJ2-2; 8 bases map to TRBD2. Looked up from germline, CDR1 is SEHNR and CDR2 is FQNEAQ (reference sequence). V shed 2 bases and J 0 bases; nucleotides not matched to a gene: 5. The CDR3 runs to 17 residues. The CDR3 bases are TGTGCCAGCAGCTTATTGGTTAGCGGGGCGAACACCGGGGAGCTGTTTTTT. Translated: CASSLLVSGANTGELFF.

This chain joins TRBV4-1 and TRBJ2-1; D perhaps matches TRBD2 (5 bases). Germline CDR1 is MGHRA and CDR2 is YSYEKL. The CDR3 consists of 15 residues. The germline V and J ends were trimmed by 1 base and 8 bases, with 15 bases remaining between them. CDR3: CASSQGKGLWDEQFF. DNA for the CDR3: TGCGCCAGCAGCCAAGGAAAAGGACTCTGGGATGAGCAGTTCTTC.

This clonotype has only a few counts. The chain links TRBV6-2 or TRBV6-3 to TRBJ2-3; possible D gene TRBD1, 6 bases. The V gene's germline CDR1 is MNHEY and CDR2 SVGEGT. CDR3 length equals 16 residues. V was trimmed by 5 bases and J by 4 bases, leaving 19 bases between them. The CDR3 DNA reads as TGTGCCAGCAGTCCGGGACACCCTCCGGGCGCAGATACGCAGTATTTT. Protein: CASSPGHPPGADTQYF.

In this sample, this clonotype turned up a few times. This CDR3 is CASSPDRNIQYF. The CDR3 coding sequence is TGTGCCAGCAGTCCTGACAGAAACATTCAGTACTTC. V gene TRBV7-9 combines with J gene TRBJ2-4, with D perhaps TRBD1 (5 bases). Trimming removed 6 bases at V and 6 bases at J, with 9 bases between. This CDR3 spans 12 amino acids. Germline V gives CDR1 SEHNR, CDR2 FQNEAQ (reference sequence).

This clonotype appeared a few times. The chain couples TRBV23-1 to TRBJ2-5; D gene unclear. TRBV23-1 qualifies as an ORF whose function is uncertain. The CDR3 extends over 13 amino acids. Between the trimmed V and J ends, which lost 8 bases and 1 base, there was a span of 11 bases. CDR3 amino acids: CASPKSFQETQYF. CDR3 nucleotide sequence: TGCGCCAGCCCAAAGTCTTTCCAAGAGACCCAGTACTTC.

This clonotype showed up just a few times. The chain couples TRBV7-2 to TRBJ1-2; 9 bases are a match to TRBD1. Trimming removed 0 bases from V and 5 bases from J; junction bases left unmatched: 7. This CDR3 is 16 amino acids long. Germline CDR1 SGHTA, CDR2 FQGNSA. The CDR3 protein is CASSLARDRALYGYTF. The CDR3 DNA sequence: TGTGCCAGCAGCTTAGCGAGGGACAGGGCGTTGTATGGCTACACCTTC.

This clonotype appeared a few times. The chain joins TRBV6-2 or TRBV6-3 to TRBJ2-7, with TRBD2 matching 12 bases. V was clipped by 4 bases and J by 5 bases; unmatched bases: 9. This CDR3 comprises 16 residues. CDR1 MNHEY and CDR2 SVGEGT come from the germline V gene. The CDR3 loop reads CASSSRTSGIRDEQYF. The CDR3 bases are TGTGCCAGCAGTTCCCGGACTAGCGGGATAAGGGACGAGCAGTACTTC.

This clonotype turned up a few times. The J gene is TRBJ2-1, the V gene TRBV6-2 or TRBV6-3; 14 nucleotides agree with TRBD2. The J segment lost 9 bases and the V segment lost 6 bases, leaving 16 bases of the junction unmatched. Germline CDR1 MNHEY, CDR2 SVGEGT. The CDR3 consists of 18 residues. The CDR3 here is CASRWTSGRPPGVIEQFF. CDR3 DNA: TGTGCCAGCAGATGGACTAGCGGGAGGCCCCCCGGCGTTATTGAGCAGTTCTTC.

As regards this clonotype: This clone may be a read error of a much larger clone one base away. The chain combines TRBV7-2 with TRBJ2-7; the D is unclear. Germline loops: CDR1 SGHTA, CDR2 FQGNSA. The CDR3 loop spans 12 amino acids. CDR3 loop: CASSPRGYEQHF. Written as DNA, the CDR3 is TGTGCCAGCAGCCCGCGTGGCTACGAGCAGCACTTC.

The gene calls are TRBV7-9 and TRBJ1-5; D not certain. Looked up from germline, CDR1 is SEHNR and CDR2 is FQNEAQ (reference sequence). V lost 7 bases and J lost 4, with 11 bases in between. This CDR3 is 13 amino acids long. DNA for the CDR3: TGTGCCAGCACCTTGCATGGGAATCAGCCCCAGCATTTT. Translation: CASTLHGNQPQHF.

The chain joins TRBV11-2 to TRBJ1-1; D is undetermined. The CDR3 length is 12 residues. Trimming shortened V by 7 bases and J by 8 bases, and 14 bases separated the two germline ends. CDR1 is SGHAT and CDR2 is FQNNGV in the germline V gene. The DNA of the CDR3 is TGTGCCAGCAACGGAGCGACAAGCGAAGCTTTCTTT. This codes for CASNGATSEAFF. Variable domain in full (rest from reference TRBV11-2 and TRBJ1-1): EAGVAQSPRYKIIEKRQSVAFWCNPISGHATLYWYQQILGQGPKLLIQFQNNGVVDDSQLPKDRFSAERLKGVDSTLKIQPAKLEDSAVYLCASNGATSEAFFGQGTRLTVV.

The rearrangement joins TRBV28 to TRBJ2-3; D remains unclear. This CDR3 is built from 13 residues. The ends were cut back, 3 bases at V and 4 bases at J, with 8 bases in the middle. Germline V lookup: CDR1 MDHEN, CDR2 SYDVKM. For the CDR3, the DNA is TGTGCCAGCAGTTTTTTTAGGCCAGATACGCAGTATTTT. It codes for CASSFFRPDTQYF. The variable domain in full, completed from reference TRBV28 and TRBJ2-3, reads DVKVTQSSRYLVKRTGEKVFLECVQDMDHENMFWYRQDPGLGLRLIYFSYDVKMKEKGDIPEGYSVSREKKERFSLILESASTNQTSMYLCASSFFRPDTQYFGPGTRLTVL.

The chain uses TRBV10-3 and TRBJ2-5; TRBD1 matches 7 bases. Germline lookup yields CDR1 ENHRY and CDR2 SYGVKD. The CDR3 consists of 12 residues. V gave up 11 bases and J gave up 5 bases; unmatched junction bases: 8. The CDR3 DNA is TGTGCCGCCCGGACAGGTGGGGAGACCCAGTACTTC. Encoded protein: CAARTGGETQYF.

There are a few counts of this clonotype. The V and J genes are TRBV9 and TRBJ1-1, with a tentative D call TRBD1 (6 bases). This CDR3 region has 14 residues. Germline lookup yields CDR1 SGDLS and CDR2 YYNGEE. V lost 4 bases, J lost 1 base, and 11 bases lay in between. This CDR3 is CASSSTDRNTEAFF. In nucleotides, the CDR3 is TGTGCCAGCAGCTCAACGGACAGGAACACTGAAGCTTTCTTT. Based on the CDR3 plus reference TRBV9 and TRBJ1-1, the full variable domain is DSGVTQTPKHLITATGQRVTLRCSPRSGDLSVYWYQQSLDQGLQFLIQYYNGEERAKGNILERFSAQQFPDLHSELNLSSLELGDSALYFCASSSTDRNTEAFFGQGTRLTVV.